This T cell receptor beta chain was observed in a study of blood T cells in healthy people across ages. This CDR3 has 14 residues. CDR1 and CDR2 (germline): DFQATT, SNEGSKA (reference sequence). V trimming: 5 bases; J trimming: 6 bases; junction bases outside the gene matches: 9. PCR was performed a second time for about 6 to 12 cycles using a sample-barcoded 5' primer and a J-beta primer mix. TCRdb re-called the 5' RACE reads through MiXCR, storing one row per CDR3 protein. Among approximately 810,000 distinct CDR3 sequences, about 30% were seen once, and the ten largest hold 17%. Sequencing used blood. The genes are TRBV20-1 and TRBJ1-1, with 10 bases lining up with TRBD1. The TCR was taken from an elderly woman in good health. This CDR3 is CSAPTGGSGAEAFF. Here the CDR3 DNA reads TGCAGTGCTCCGACAGGGGGCTCCGGCGCTGAAGCTTTCTTT.